This T cell receptor (beta chain) was found in a study of Ad26.COV2.S vaccination and SARS-CoV-2 variants. The CDR3 consists of 13 residues. Germline V lookup: CDR1 MNHEY, CDR2 SVGAGI. With V trimmed by 6 bases and J by 8 bases, 7 bases remained unmatched. The method was immunoSEQ multiplex PCR; TCRdb's version includes in-frame clones alone and lacks a portion of them. This sample has under 550,000 clones; approximately 92% occur once, and the top ten carry over 9%. As to treatment: around 19 received Ad26.COV2.S at low or high dose, single or two shots; roughly 5 received placebo; per-sample allocation not given. The samples date from day 63 after the first vaccine or placebo injection. Whole-study results and caveats: It was found that vaccine and placebo recipients had similar non-spike TCR breadth. Spike-specific TCR breadth was greater after Ad26.COV2.S than placebo.

About this clone itself: Its specificity is not known.

The TCR comes from a person aged 18-65 years who received the Ad26.COV2.S COVID-19 vaccine or a placebo. This material consisted of peripheral blood, taken in a trial of Ad26.COV2.S vaccine versus placebo. The V call is TRBV6-5, the J call TRBJ2-1; 7 nucleotides align to TRBD2. The CDR3 DNA reads TGTGCCAGCAGGGAGGGGAGGGAATATGAGCAGTTCTTC. Amino acid sequence: CASREGREYEQFF.